Below are 10 T cell receptor beta chains sequenced from a single sample in a study of shared clonotypes between healthy human individuals. The method was immunoSEQ multiplex PCR; TCRdb's version includes in-frame clones alone and lacks a portion of them. This table holds under 1,900,000 clones, roughly 98.5% found once. The specimen sequenced was naive CD4+ T cells sorted from blood. Regarding subset: CD45RA+ positively selected. The source is a man in his thirties or forties in good health.

The V gene is TRBV6-5, the J gene TRBJ2-7; TRBD1 or TRBD2 may be the D gene (5 bases each). The germline CDR1 and CDR2 sequences are MNHEY and SVGAGI. Trimming took off 6 bases at V and 2 bases at J, with 17 bases between the two ends. This CDR3 has 15 amino acids. In DNA, the CDR3 is TGTGCCAGCAGGCCCGGGACCCCGAAGACCTACGAGCAGTACTTC. This translates into CASRPGTPKTYEQYF.

The V gene is TRBV5-5, the J gene TRBJ2-3; 10 bases map to TRBD2. V shed 1 base and J 3 bases; nucleotides not matched to a gene: 2. Germline assignment: CDR1 SGHKS and CDR2 YYEKEE (reference sequence). The CDR3 is 15 amino acids. The DNA of the CDR3 is TGTGCCAGCAGCTTGACTAGCGGGACAACAGATACGCAGTATTTT. Protein: CASSLTSGTTDTQYF.

The chain carries TRBV19 and TRBJ1-2; 8 bases line up with TRBD1. The CDR3 runs to 14 residues. After removal of 6 bases from V and 4 bases from J, the junction contained 7 bases not matched to a gene. In germline, CDR1 is LNHDA, CDR2 SQIVND (reference sequence). The CDR3, as DNA: TGTGCCAGTAGCAAAGGACAGGGACCCTATGGCTACACCTTC. Protein sequence: CASSKGQGPYGYTF.

The chain links TRBV9 to TRBJ2-3, with 14 bases that match TRBD2. The ends lost 2 bases at V and 4 bases at J; junction bases unmatched: 3. Germline CDR1 and CDR2: SGDLS and YYNGEE. This CDR3 region has 16 residues. The CDR3 region is CASSVGTSGRSDTQYF. Written as DNA, the CDR3 is TGTGCCAGCAGCGTCGGGACTAGCGGGAGATCAGATACGCAGTATTTT.

In regard to this clone: Different DNA sequences within this sample yield the same CDR3. V and J are TRBV18 and TRBJ1-5; D is unclear. The ends were cut back, 2 bases at V and 3 bases at J, with 8 bases in the middle. The V gene's germline CDR1 is KGHSH and CDR2 LQKENI. The CDR3 has 14 residues. Here the CDR3 DNA reads TGTGCCAGCTCACCATTAGGGTCCAATCAGCCCCAGCATTTT. It encodes CASSPLGSNQPQHF.

The chain links TRBV11-3 to TRBJ2-3, with D unresolved. CDR1 SGHNT and CDR2 YENEEA come from the germline V gene. Trimming left V 1 base short and J 6 bases short, with 8 bases between. The CDR3 extends over 13 amino acids. As DNA, the CDR3 is TGTGCCAGCAGCTTAGGAGTTTCGGATACGCAGTATTTT. Translating gives CASSLGVSDTQYF.

The V gene is TRBV7-3, the J gene TRBJ2-3; the match to TRBD1 covers 10 bases. This CDR3 is built from 15 residues. CDR1 SGHTA and CDR2 FQGTGA come from the germline V gene. The V and J ends lost 5 bases and 5 bases, in that order; junction bases with no gene match: 7. This CDR3 is CASSLTGGAGDTQYF. CDR3 DNA sequence: TGTGCCAGCAGCCTGACAGGGGGCGCGGGAGATACGCAGTATTTT.

The chain has TRBV18 and TRBJ2-1; D might be TRBD2 (5 bases). Per germline, CDR1 KGHSH and CDR2 LQKENI. The V gene lost 1 base and the J gene lost 7 bases, with 8 bases spanning the gap. The CDR3 has 13 residues. The CDR3 protein is CASSPQLGNEQFF. CDR3 nucleotide sequence: TGTGCCAGCTCACCACAACTAGGGAATGAGCAGTTCTTC.

The V call is TRBV5-8, the J call TRBJ2-3, with 10 bases matching TRBD1. Germline V gene sequence: CDR1 SGHTS, CDR2 YDEGEE. The CDR3 is 15 amino acids. V lost 2 bases to trimming and J lost 5 bases; unmatched junction nucleotides: 5. CDR3 residues: CASSFATGGRDTQYF. CDR3 coding DNA: TGTGCCAGCAGCTTCGCGACAGGGGGCCGAGATACGCAGTATTTT.

The chain has TRBV4-3 and TRBJ2-6; tentative D call: TRBD1 (6 bases). V dropped 0 bases and J dropped 0 bases, with 12 bases sitting between them. The length of the CDR3 is 18 residues. Germline assignment: CDR1 LGHNA and CDR2 YSLEER. The chain's CDR3 is CASSQDSGAVSGANVLTF. The CDR3, as DNA: TGCGCCAGCAGCCAAGATTCAGGGGCCGTCTCTGGGGCCAACGTCCTGACTTTC.